This passage covers 18 T cell receptor beta chains from one sample sequenced in a study of OX40 agonist ivuxolimab in advanced cancers. Library method: the immunoSEQ multiplex PCR assay. As stored in TCRdb, this immuneACCESS dataset retains in-frame rearrangements with V and J assigned. A fraction of the clones does not appear; measured against another copy, unresolved V genes explain less than half of the discrepancy, and the remainder lacks a known reason. Across this sample there are roughly 12,000 clones, with approximately 80% seen only once. The ten biggest clones cover approximately 8.3% of the sample. Sequencing used CD4+ or CD8+ T cells sorted from blood, obtained in a trial of the OX40 agonist ivuxolimab. The receptors derive from an adult with an advanced solid tumor such as melanoma, head and neck, liver or kidney cancer.

This chain connects TRBV12-5 to TRBJ1-5, with 7 positions matching TRBD1. Germline CDR1 LGHNT, CDR2 FRNRAP. With V trimmed by 1 base and J by 5 bases, 5 bases remained unmatched. This CDR3 region has 15 residues. The CDR3 coding sequence is TGTGCTAGTGGTTTGGCGGACAGGAGGGATCAGCCCCAGCATTTT. It yields the protein CASGLADRRDQPQHF.

This chain uses TRBV30 with TRBJ1-4, with a tentative D call TRBD1 (6 bases). CDR3 length: 14 amino acids. The ends were cut back, 3 bases at V and 11 bases at J, with 19 bases in the middle. CDR1 is GTSNPN, CDR2 SVGIG, per germline (reference sequence). CDR3 DNA sequence: TGTGCCTGGAGGGACTGGGGGGGGCGAAGGAAACTGTTTTTT. It encodes CAWRDWGGRRKLFF.

V usage is TRBV7-9 and J usage is TRBJ2-5; possibly TRBD1 or TRBD2 for D (6 bases each). CDR3 length equals 14 residues. Looked up from germline, CDR1 is SEHNR and CDR2 is FQNEAQ (reference sequence). V was clipped by 2 bases and J by 5 bases, with 12 bases between them. CDR3 sequence (DNA): TGTGCCAGCAGCTTAAGGGGGGCCCTGGAGACCCAGTACTTC. Protein: CASSLRGALETQYF.

V is TRBV19 and J is TRBJ1-1; D call uncertain. V shed 8 bases and J shed 4 bases, with 17 bases lying between them. The CDR3 length is 14 residues. CDR1 and CDR2 from the germline V gene are LNHDA and SQIVND (reference sequence). DNA of the CDR3: TGTGCCAGTGGATCCACGCCTCGGCGCACTGAAGCTTTCTTT. Translation: CASGSTPRRTEAFF.

This chain connects TRBV7-2 to TRBJ1-5; TRBD1 agrees at 7 bases. Trimming cost V 5 bases and J 6 bases; bases outside gene matches: 10. The V gene's germline CDR1 is SGHTA and CDR2 FQGNSA. This CDR3 has 15 residues. As DNA, the CDR3 is TGTGCCAGCAGCACATCGGACAGGAGTTCTCAGCCCCAGCATTTT. Protein: CASSTSDRSSQPQHF.

The gene calls are TRBV9 and TRBJ1-2; unclear D gene. Germline V gene sequence: CDR1 SGDLS, CDR2 YYNGEE. Trimming left V 4 bases short and J 8 bases short, with 18 bases between. The CDR3 runs 14 residues. The CDR3 spells CASSPTDWAGGYTF. CDR3 nucleotide sequence: TGTGCCAGCAGCCCAACGGATTGGGCGGGCGGCTACACCTTC.

V gene TRBV11-2 combines with J gene TRBJ2-1; TRBD2 agrees at 11 bases. V trimming: 4 bases; J trimming: 10 bases; junction bases outside the gene matches: 6. The CDR3 runs to 14 residues. Germline V gene sequence: CDR1 SGHAT, CDR2 FQNNGV. The CDR3 coding sequence is TGTGCCAGCAGCTCCCCTACTAGCGGGGGAGAGCAGTTCTTC. As protein: CASSSPTSGGEQFF.

This clone was counted only a few times. The chain employs TRBV2 and TRBJ1-2; D is unclear. V dropped 7 bases and J dropped 0 bases, with 21 bases sitting between them. The CDR3 runs 17 residues. Germline lookup yields CDR1 SNHLY and CDR2 FYNNEI. CDR3 loop: CASMEPTRSGANYGYTF. The CDR3 DNA reads as TGTGCCAGCATGGAGCCGACCCGTTCCGGGGCTAACTATGGCTACACCTTC.

This chain links TRBV7-3 with TRBJ2-3; D gene unclear. With 0 bases removed from V and 0 bases from J, the gap between germline ends came to 4 bases. Germline V gene data show CDR1 as SGHTA and CDR2 as FQGTGA. CDR3 length: 14 amino acids. CDR3 protein: CASSLTGSTDTQYF. The CDR3 bases are TGTGCCAGCAGCTTAACCGGGAGCACAGATACGCAGTATTTT.

This chain links TRBV4-2 with TRBJ2-2; D not resolved. This CDR3 is built from 17 residues. Germline V CDR1 and CDR2: LGHNA, YNFKEQ. Trimming removed 0 bases from V and 0 bases from J, with 11 bases in between. The CDR3 nucleotides read TGTGCCAGCAGCCAAGATTGGGCGGCTGCGAACACCGGGGAGCTGTTTTTT. It is translated as CASSQDWAAANTGELFF.

V and J are TRBV7-3 and TRBJ1-2; D uncertain. This CDR3 has 15 amino acids. Deletions cut 2 bases from V and 2 bases from J, with 12 bases between. Germline loops: CDR1 SGHTA, CDR2 FQGTGA. This CDR3 reads CASSLGGGLNYGYTF. The CDR3 nucleotides are TGTGCCAGCAGCTTAGGAGGAGGACTCAACTATGGCTACACCTTC. Complete variable domain (other parts from reference TRBV7-3 and TRBJ1-2): GAGVSQTPSNKVTEKGKYVELRCDPISGHTALYWYRQSLGQGPEFLIYFQGTGAADDSGLPNDRFFAVRPEGSVSTLKIQRTERGDSAVYLCASSLGGGLNYGYTFGSGTRLTVV.

The chain recombines TRBV30 with TRBJ1-2; D may be TRBD1 (6 bases). The V end was cut by 3 bases, the J end by 3 bases, with 14 bases between. The CDR3 spans 14 residues. Germline CDR1 is GTSNPN and CDR2 is SVGIG (reference sequence). The CDR3: CAWRPGHGYYGYTF. The CDR3 DNA follows: TGTGCCTGGAGACCGGGACACGGATACTATGGCTACACCTTC.

This clone was seen just once. The rearrangement joins TRBV11-3 to TRBJ1-6; D gene unclear. Trimming cost V 5 bases and J 13 bases, with 15 bases left between them. This CDR3 has 13 amino acids. Looked up from germline, CDR1 is SGHNT and CDR2 is YENEEA. CDR3 in amino acids: CASSINRWAPLHF. The CDR3 bases are TGTGCCAGCAGCATAAATCGGTGGGCGCCCCTCCACTTT.

Points on this clone: The same CDR3 is also encoded by other DNA sequences in this sample. The chain joins TRBV30 to TRBJ2-7; D is undetermined. Germline CDR1 reads GTSNPN; CDR2 reads SVGIG (reference sequence). Trimming cost V 2 bases and J 4 bases, with 9 bases left between them. The CDR3 runs 12 residues. The CDR3 loop reads CAWSPSLYEQYF. CDR3 nucleotides: TGTGCCTGGAGTCCATCCCTTTACGAGCAGTACTTC.

The rearrangement links TRBV5-1 to TRBJ2-5; 10 bases line up with TRBD2. Germline CDR1 is SGHRS and CDR2 is YFSETQ. J gave up 5 bases and V 1 base, and 11 bases lay outside the gene matches. The CDR3 length is 17 residues. For the CDR3, the DNA is TGCGCCAGCAGCTTGTATCCTAGCGGGGGCGGTGGGGAGACCCAGTACTTC. Translation: CASSLYPSGGGGETQYF.

This clone was counted a few times. The V call is TRBV7-9, the J call TRBJ2-7, with D unclear. The CDR3 contains 13 residues. V was shortened by 5 bases and J by 8 bases, with 16 bases between the two germline ends. The germline V gene encodes CDR1 SEHNR and CDR2 FQNEAQ (reference sequence). The CDR3 spells CASSPHGSPQQYF. In nucleotides, the CDR3 is TGTGCCAGCAGCCCCCATGGGTCTCCCCAGCAGTACTTC.

The chain has TRBV30 and TRBJ2-5; no clear D gene. The CDR3 has 13 amino acids. Germline assignment: CDR1 GTSNPN and CDR2 SVGIG (reference sequence). With 2 bases removed from V and 3 bases from J, the gap between germline ends came to 10 bases. The CDR3 is CAWSPWAEETQYF. The CDR3 DNA reads as TGTGCCTGGAGTCCCTGGGCCGAAGAGACCCAGTACTTC.

The chain has TRBV7-9 and TRBJ2-1; D gene uncertain. In germline, CDR1 is SEHNR, CDR2 FQNEAQ (reference sequence). V was cut by 5 bases and J by 3 bases, with 14 bases left in between. This CDR3 is 15 amino acids long. The CDR3 coding sequence is TGTGCCAGCAGCCCCCAGGCTAAGGGCTACAATGAGCAGTTCTTC. Protein product: CASSPQAKGYNEQFF.